This T cell receptor beta chain is from a study of cytomegalovirus exposure and HLA in healthy donors. Germline V gene sequence: CDR1 WSHSY, CDR2 SAAADI. The CDR3 length is 14 residues. J lost 1 base, V lost 9 bases, and 7 bases had no gene match. Only in-frame clones appear in the TCRdb table, and some are missing; sequencing was by immunoSEQ multiplex PCR. The data contain roughly 280,000 clones, 80% to 90% of them singletons. The rearrangement joins TRBV10-2 to TRBJ2-3; TRBD2 matches at 7 bases. The material sequenced was PBMCs. The clonotype comes from a woman aged 18-29 years in good health and CMV-seronegative. CDR3 bases: TGCGCCAGGAACGGGGGGATACGCACAGATACGCAGTATTTT. It is translated as CARNGGIRTDTQYF.